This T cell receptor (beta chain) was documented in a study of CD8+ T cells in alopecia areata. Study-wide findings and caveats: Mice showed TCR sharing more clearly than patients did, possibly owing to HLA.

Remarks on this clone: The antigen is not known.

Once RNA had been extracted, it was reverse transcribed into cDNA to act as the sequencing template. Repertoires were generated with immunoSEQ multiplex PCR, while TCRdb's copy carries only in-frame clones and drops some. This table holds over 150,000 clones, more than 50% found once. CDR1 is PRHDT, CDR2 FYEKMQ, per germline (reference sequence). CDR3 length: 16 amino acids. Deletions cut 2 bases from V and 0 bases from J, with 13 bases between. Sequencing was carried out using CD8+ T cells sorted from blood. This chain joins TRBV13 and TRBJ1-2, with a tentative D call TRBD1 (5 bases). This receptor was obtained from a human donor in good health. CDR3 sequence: CASSLRGSPSNYGYTF. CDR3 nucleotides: TGTGCCAGCAGCTTACGGGGGTCGCCTTCTAACTATGGCTACACCTTC.